This entry is about one T cell receptor beta chain. This CDR3 region has 14 residues. Looked up from germline, CDR1 is SQVTM and CDR2 is ANQGSEA. The V segment lost 4 bases and the J segment 3 bases; nucleotides outside the gene matches: 8. This sample is part of a study of T-cell memory formation after mild COVID-19. Whole-study context: TCR clusters were mostly donor specific.

MiXCR, applied by TCRdb to the 5' RACE reads, yields one record per CDR3 protein. The sample has 250,000 to 400,000 distinct CDR3 sequences, 14% seen once. The sequenced sample consisted of PBMCs or a T cell subset sorted from them (not recorded which). The rearrangement joins TRBV29-1 to TRBJ2-5; TRBD2 aligns across 7 bases. The receptor's source is a man younger than 35 who had mild COVID-19 (a few samples of this study predate the infection). Cell type and time point are not known. In nucleotides, the CDR3 is TGCAGCGTTGCCCCCCAGGGAGGGGAAGAGACCCAGTACTTC. Translating gives CSVAPQGGEETQYF.